These 24 T cell receptor beta chains share one sample of origin, sequenced in a study of beta chain features in type 1 diabetes. Since all of the isolated RNA was reverse transcribed, expressed TCRB transcripts were what got sequenced. Here immunoSEQ multiplex PCR was the method, and the copy in TCRdb shows in-frame clones only, minus some. This sample has around 250,000 clones, with roughly 30% found just once. Sequenced sample: central memory CD4+ T cells from blood. These receptors all stem from a man aged 25 to 45 in good health.

CDR3 sequence reads: CASSPAGFGNEQFF. The CDR3 DNA follows: TGTGCCAGCTCACCAGCGGGGTTCGGCAATGAGCAGTTCTTC. The V and J genes are TRBV18 and TRBJ2-1; possibly TRBD2 for D (6 bases). V was clipped by 2 bases and J by 6 bases, with 11 bases between them. CDR3 length: 14 residues. Germline loops: CDR1 KGHSH, CDR2 LQKENI.

The chain joins TRBV10-3 to TRBJ2-7, with D perhaps TRBD1 or TRBD2 (6 bases each). CDR1 ENHRY and CDR2 SYGVKD come from the germline V gene. This CDR3 contains 13 residues. V was cut by 2 bases and J by 5 bases, with 10 bases left in between. The CDR3 bases are TGTGCCATCAGTGAGGGGGGCGGGAACGAGCAGTACTTC. Encoded protein: CAISEGGGNEQYF.

This clone was observed a few times. Since a much larger clone is just one base distant, this may be a read error. The sample contains more than one DNA sequence encoding this CDR3. This sequence joins TRBV29-1 and TRBJ1-2; D is unresolved. Germline CDR1 reads SQVTM; CDR2 reads ANQGSEA. Deletions cut 3 bases from V and 7 bases from J, with 3 bases between. The CDR3 covers 9 residues. The CDR3 region is CSVERGYTF. DNA of the CDR3: TGCAGCGTTGAGCGTGGCTACACCTTC.

Only a few counts were recorded for this clone. The chain links TRBV5-1 to TRBJ2-7; D may be TRBD1 or TRBD2 (6 bases each). The CDR3 has 14 amino acids. Germline V gives CDR1 SGHRS, CDR2 YFSETQ. Trimming took off 0 bases at V and 5 bases at J, with 12 bases between the two ends. The CDR3 nucleotides read TGCGCCAGCAGCTTGGAGGGGGGAATAGACGAGCAGTACTTC. The encoded protein is CASSLEGGIDEQYF.

This clone appeared a few times. The genes are TRBV29-1 and TRBJ2-2, with TRBD1 matching over 9 bases. The V gene's germline CDR1 is SQVTM and CDR2 ANQGSEA. V lost 3 bases, J lost 9 bases, and 5 bases stayed unmatched. The CDR3 sequence is 13 residues long. In DNA form, the CDR3 reads TGCAGCGTTGAGGGAACAGGGGGCCGGGAGCTGTTTTTT. This codes for CSVEGTGGRELFF.

The rearrangement links TRBV5-1 to TRBJ2-1; 12 nucleotides line up with TRBD2. This CDR3 contains 14 residues. Unmatched junction bases numbered 5, after V lost 6 bases and J lost 7 bases. Germline loops: CDR1 SGHRS, CDR2 YFSETQ. CDR3: CASTRTSGENEQFF. The DNA of the CDR3 is TGCGCCAGCACCAGGACTAGCGGGGAGAATGAGCAGTTCTTC. The full variable domain, completed using reference TRBV5-1 and TRBJ2-1, is KAGVTQTPRYLIKTRGQQVTLSCSPISGHRSVSWYQQTPGQGLQFLFEYFSETQRNKGNFPGRFSGRQFSNSRSEMNVSTLELGDSALYLCASTRTSGENEQFFGPGTRLTVL.

This clone has only a few counts. The chain has TRBV5-1 and TRBJ2-7; 8 bases match TRBD2. The J segment lost 6 bases and the V segment lost 5 bases, leaving 10 bases of the junction unmatched. The CDR3 totals 14 residues. Germline V gives CDR1 SGHRS, CDR2 YFSETQ. CDR3 region: CASSSGNVAGEQYF. The DNA of the CDR3 is TGCGCCAGCAGTAGCGGGAACGTTGCCGGCGAGCAGTACTTC. The full variable domain, its missing parts supplied by reference TRBV5-1 and TRBJ2-7, is KAGVTQTPRYLIKTRGQQVTLSCSPISGHRSVSWYQQTPGQGLQFLFEYFSETQRNKGNFPGRFSGRQFSNSRSEMNVSTLELGDSALYLCASSSGNVAGEQYFGPGTRLTVT.

This clone appeared a few times. This sequence joins TRBV7-8 and TRBJ1-5, with 7 bases aligning to TRBD1. The CDR3 length is 13 residues. Per the germline V gene, CDR1 is SGHVS and CDR2 is FQNEAQ. V trimming: 1 base; J trimming: 12 bases; junction bases outside the gene matches: 6. This chain's CDR3 is CASSLDEGARQHF. The DNA for the CDR3 is TGTGCCAGCAGCTTAGATGAGGGGGCCCGCCAGCATTTT.

The gene calls are TRBV7-9 and TRBJ1-2; D is undetermined. This CDR3 is built from 15 residues. V was pared by 2 bases and J by 2 bases, with 12 bases between. CDR1 and CDR2 from the germline V gene are SEHNR and FQNEAQ (reference sequence). CDR3 protein: CASSLSGDMNYGYTF. In DNA, the CDR3 is TGTGCCAGCAGCTTATCTGGAGATATGAACTATGGCTACACCTTC.

This clone was detected a few times. The DNA for the CDR3 is TGTGCCAGCAGTCACACAGGGACTGGGGCCAACGTCCTGACTTTC. Its protein is CASSHTGTGANVLTF. The V call is TRBV28, the J call TRBJ2-6; D might be TRBD1 (6 bases). CDR3 length equals 15 residues. V gave up 5 bases and J gave up 2 bases, with 10 bases separating them. CDR1 is MDHEN and CDR2 is SYDVKM in the germline V gene.

The gene calls are TRBV5-6 and TRBJ1-5; D may be TRBD1 (5 bases). V was pared by 2 bases and J by 3 bases, with 12 bases between. From germline, CDR1 is SGHDT and CDR2 YYEEEE. There are 15 residues in the CDR3. The chain's CDR3 is CASSLAGPVNQPQHF. For the CDR3, the DNA is TGTGCCAGCAGCTTAGCAGGGCCCGTCAATCAGCCCCAGCATTTT.

The table lists this clone with a few counts. This rearrangement joins TRBV6-5 to TRBJ2-5; 8 nucleotides line up with TRBD2. Germline V gives CDR1 MNHEY, CDR2 SVGAGI. V shed 5 bases, J shed 3 bases, and the junction held 8 bases outside the gene matches. CDR3 length: 15 residues. CDR3 loop: CASSHTSGGEETQYF. CDR3 coding DNA: TGTGCCAGCAGTCATACTAGCGGTGGGGAAGAGACCCAGTACTTC.

This clone was seen many times. The chain joins TRBV10-3 to TRBJ1-1; D call uncertain. The CDR3 is 14 amino acids. Germline V gene lookup returns CDR1 ENHRY and CDR2 SYGVKD. V was pared by 6 bases and J by 2 bases, with 13 bases between. CDR3 bases: TGTGCCATCAGCACCGGGAACCCAAACACTGAAGCTTTCTTT. Its translation is CAISTGNPNTEAFF.

In its sample, this clone was seen a few times. Here the CDR3 DNA reads TGTGCCAGCAGCTTAGGAACTAGCGAAGAGACCCAGTACTTC. The encoded protein is CASSLGTSEETQYF. The chain is built from TRBV7-2 and TRBJ2-5; the match to TRBD2 covers 7 bases. V trimming: 1 base; J trimming: 3 bases; junction bases outside the gene matches: 2. The CDR3 is 14 amino acids. Germline V gene lookup returns CDR1 SGHTA and CDR2 FQGNSA.

The chain joins TRBV30 to TRBJ1-1; D unresolved. The germline gives CDR1 GTSNPN, CDR2 SVGIG (reference sequence). V was trimmed by 3 bases and J by 5 bases, leaving 13 bases between them. This CDR3 has 13 residues. The CDR3 is CAWRISLRTEAFF. The DNA for the CDR3 is TGTGCCTGGAGGATCTCCCTAAGGACTGAAGCTTTCTTT.

A few counts support this clone. The chain uses TRBV5-8 and TRBJ2-1, with 7 bases that match TRBD2. The germline V gene encodes CDR1 SGHTS and CDR2 YDEGEE. Unmatched junction bases numbered 12, after V lost 4 bases and J lost 2 bases. The CDR3 runs 17 residues. DNA for the CDR3: TGTGCCAGCAGCCAATCCGATGGGGGGACTACCTACAATGAGCAGTTCTTC. This encodes CASSQSDGGTTYNEQFF.

The chain uses TRBV10-2 and TRBJ2-3; 10 bases are a match to TRBD2. Germline-derived CDR1 and CDR2 are WSHSY and SAAADI. Trimming cost V 6 bases and J 3 bases; bases outside gene matches: 9. The CDR3 is 16 residues long. The CDR3 DNA reads as TGCGCCAGCAGCGGAGGGACTAGCGTATTTACAGATACGCAGTATTTT. As protein: CASSGGTSVFTDTQYF.

This clone was picked up many times. The J gene is TRBJ2-3, the V gene TRBV7-7; 9 positions match TRBD2. Looked up from germline, CDR1 is SSHAT and CDR2 is FNYEAQ (reference sequence). The CDR3 consists of 15 residues. V was pared by 5 bases and J by 2 bases, with 5 bases of the junction left unmatched. In DNA form, the CDR3 reads TGTGCCAGCAGCGAGCGCGGGGGGGCCACAGATACGCAGTATTTT. Protein: CASSERGGATDTQYF.

Points on this clone: Other DNA sequences within the sample encode an identical CDR3. The rearrangement uses TRBV30 and TRBJ1-2; D not resolved. The CDR3 spans 13 residues. Germline lookup yields CDR1 GTSNPN and CDR2 SVGIG (reference sequence). The V end was cut by 2 bases, the J end by 1 base, with 8 bases between. The CDR3 loop reads CAWSPQRNYGYTF. The CDR3 DNA follows: TGTGCCTGGAGTCCACAGCGTAACTATGGCTACACCTTC.

This chain links TRBV29-1 with TRBJ1-2; TRBD1 agrees at 7 bases. The CDR3 is 12 residues long. With V trimmed by 7 bases and J by 7 bases, 9 bases remained unmatched. Germline-derived CDR1 and CDR2 are SQVTM and ANQGSEA. The CDR3 coding sequence is TGCAGCGGTCCCACAGGGGCGGGTGGCTACACCTTC. Encoded protein: CSGPTGAGGYTF.

The J gene is TRBJ1-2, the V gene TRBV5-1; no reliable D call. CDR3 length: 15 residues. Germline CDR1 and CDR2: SGHRS and YFSETQ. V was shortened by 4 bases and J by 0 bases, with 13 bases between the two germline ends. As DNA, the CDR3 is TGCGCCAGCAGCCAGACGGTTTCGTCTAACTATGGCTACACCTTC. The encoded protein is CASSQTVSSNYGYTF.

This CDR3 is CASSLTSHEQYF. The CDR3 nucleotides are TGTGCCAGCAGCTTAACTAGCCACGAGCAGTACTTC. The V call is TRBV5-4, the J call TRBJ2-7, with a weak D call TRBD2 (6 bases). Germline V lookup: CDR1 SGHNT, CDR2 YYREEE (reference sequence). Trimming left V 2 bases short and J 5 bases short, with 8 bases between. This CDR3 comprises 12 residues.

CDR3 sequence (DNA): TGTGCCTGGGGGACAGGGCTAAAGTATCAGCCCCAGCATTTT. The encoded protein is CAWGTGLKYQPQHF. The chain is built from TRBV30 and TRBJ1-5; 9 bases fit TRBD1. The CDR3 contains 14 residues. Trimming cost V 5 bases and J 5 bases; bases outside gene matches: 7. The germline gives CDR1 GTSNPN, CDR2 SVGIG (reference sequence).

The V and J genes are TRBV6-1 and TRBJ2-3; 9 positions match TRBD1. The germline gives CDR1 MNHNS, CDR2 SASEGT. CDR3 size: 14 residues. The junction had 3 bases not matched to a gene; V was cut back by 5 bases and J by 3 bases. The DNA of the CDR3 is TGTGCCAGCAGTCATGACAGGGGGACAGATACGCAGTATTTT. Translating it yields CASSHDRGTDTQYF.